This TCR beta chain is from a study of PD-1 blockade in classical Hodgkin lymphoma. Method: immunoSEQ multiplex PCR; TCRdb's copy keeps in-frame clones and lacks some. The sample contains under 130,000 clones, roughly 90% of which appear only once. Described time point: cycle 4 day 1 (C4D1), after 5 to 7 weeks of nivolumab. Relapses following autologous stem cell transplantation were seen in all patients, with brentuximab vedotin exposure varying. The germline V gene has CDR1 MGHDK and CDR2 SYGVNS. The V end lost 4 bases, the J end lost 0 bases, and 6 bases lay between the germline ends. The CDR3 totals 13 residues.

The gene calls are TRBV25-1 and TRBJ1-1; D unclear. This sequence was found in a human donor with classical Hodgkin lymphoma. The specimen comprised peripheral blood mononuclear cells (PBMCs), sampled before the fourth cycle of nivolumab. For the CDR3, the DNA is TGTGCCAGCAGTGCCTTCCTGAACACTGAAGCTTTCTTT. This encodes CASSAFLNTEAFF. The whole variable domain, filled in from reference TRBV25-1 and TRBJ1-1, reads EADIYQTPRYLVIGTGKKITLECSQTMGHDKMYWYQQDPGMELHLIHYSYGVNSTEKGDLSSESTVSRIRTEHFPLTLESARPSHTSQYLCASSAFLNTEAFFGQGTRLTVV.